One T cell receptor beta chain is described in this entry. No antigen is known for it. Time point of the sample: after dendritic cell vaccination, including at tumor progression/relapse. All glioblastoma patients lacked an isocitrate dehydrogenase mutation. Before vaccination, two weeks after the third vaccination, and at progression, PBMC were collected. The source of the sample is a study of glioma-infiltrating T cells after dendritic cell vaccination. General study points: Few patients contributed both blood and tumor specimens.

Input was 2 ug genomic DNA, or all available if less. The method was immunoSEQ multiplex PCR; TCRdb's version includes in-frame clones alone and lacks a portion of them. The sample contains some 24,000 clones, around 92% of which appear only once. The sequenced sample was blood, obtained after dendritic cell vaccination. The sequence was collected from a human donor with glioblastoma.

The CDR3 sequence is CASSSGPQVPNEQFF. The CDR3 DNA is TGCGCCAGCAGCTCCGGCCCCCAGGTCCCAAATGAGCAGTTCTTC. This chain connects TRBV5-1 to TRBJ2-1; D gene uncertain. CDR1 is SGHRS and CDR2 is YFSETQ in the germline V gene. The CDR3 length is 15 residues. V dropped 3 bases and J dropped 7 bases, with 17 bases sitting between them.